A selection of T cell receptor beta chains follows, all from one sample in a study of control samples from healthy donors and cancer patients. TCRdb's copy holds only in-frame clones and misses some; the assay was immunoSEQ multiplex PCR. Among around 100,000 clones listed, approximately 86% were seen once. Sequences were obtained from blood. The receptor set was obtained from a man aged 25-45 years in good health. The CDR3 runs from the conserved cysteine through the conserved F or W. The order of the fields is D gene, clone size, J gene, V gene, CDR3 DNA, CDR3 protein. D genes are given only for firm matches. Clone size is stated in some rows and not others, as once, few, many or a class when expanded.

>NA|NA|TRBJ1-2|TRBV6-6
TGTGCCAGCAGTTACAGGGCAGGGAATGGCTACACCTTC
CASSYRAGNGYTF
>NA|once|TRBJ2-7|TRBV19
TGTGCCAGTAGCCGGGACGTCATCTACGAGCAGTACTTC
CASSRDVIYEQYF
>NA|NA|TRBJ1-2|TRBV7-9
TGTGCCAGCAGCACCCGGGACACCCAGATTTTCTATGGCTACACCTTC
CASSTRDTQIFYGYTF
>NA|once|TRBJ1-1|TRBV19
TGTGCCAGTAGTATGACGGGGGTTTCTGAAGCTTTCTTT
CASSMTGVSEAFF
>NA|NA|TRBJ1-2|TRBV6-5
TGTGCCAGCAGTTACTCTTTTGGGGGGAACTATGGCTACACCTTC
CASSYSFGGNYGYTF
>NA|NA|TRBJ2-1|TRBV29-1
TGCAGCGTTACTCGCGGCTCCTACAATGAGCAGTTCTTC
CSVTRGSYNEQFF
>NA|few|TRBJ1-1|TRBV2
TGTGCATCGAACACTGAAGCTTTCTTT
CASNTEAFF
>TRBD1|NA|TRBJ2-7|TRBV7-2
TGTGCCAGCAGCTTACTTCGGGACAGGAATATCTACGAGCAGTACTTC
CASSLLRDRNIYEQYF
>TRBD2|NA|TRBJ2-1|TRBV5-1
TGCGCCAGCAGCTTAGGAGCGGGAGGGTATGAGCAGTTCTTC
CASSLGAGGYEQFF
>NA|NA|TRBJ2-7|TRBV2
TGTGCCAGCAGTAGCGGCGAGCAGTACTTC
CASSSGEQYF
>NA|few|TRBJ1-3|TRBV11-1
TGTGCCAGCAGCTCGGGACTCTCTGGAAACACCATATATTTT
CASSSGLSGNTIYF
>NA|NA|TRBJ2-5|TRBV5-1
TGCGCCAGCAGTTCGGGACCGTCGAAAGAGGGGACCCAGTACTTC
CASSSGPSKEGTQYF
>NA|NA|TRBJ2-3|TRBV24-1
TGTGCCACCAGTGACGGGGTAGCAGATACGCAGTATTTT
CATSDGVADTQYF
>NA|NA|TRBJ2-5|TRBV7-6
TGTGCCAGCAGCCCCTTGAGGGGACCGCAAGAGACCCAGTACTTC
CASSPLRGPQETQYF